Included here is one T cell receptor beta chain sequence, with context. Its specificity is unknown. The data belong to a study of T cell repertoires in cytomegalovirus infection. CDR3 length equals 17 residues. The germline gives CDR1 MNHEY, CDR2 SVGAGI. Trimming removed 7 bases at V and 0 bases at J, with 19 bases between. TCRdb analysed the reads with MiXCR anew, one entry per CDR3 protein. The table records about 920,000 distinct CDR3 sequences, about 33% of them present only once. The TCR originated in a human donor in good health (CMV status not recorded). Some clones in this sample may be carry-over from other donors' samples. The sequenced sample was cultured CD8+ T cells from PBMCs, obtained from culture after CMV antigen stimulation. V is TRBV6-5 and J is TRBJ1-3, with no clear D. The CDR3 is CASTSRRGTLSGNTIYF. CDR3 DNA sequence: TGTGCCAGCACGAGTAGAAGAGGAACCCTCTCTGGAAACACCATATATTTT.